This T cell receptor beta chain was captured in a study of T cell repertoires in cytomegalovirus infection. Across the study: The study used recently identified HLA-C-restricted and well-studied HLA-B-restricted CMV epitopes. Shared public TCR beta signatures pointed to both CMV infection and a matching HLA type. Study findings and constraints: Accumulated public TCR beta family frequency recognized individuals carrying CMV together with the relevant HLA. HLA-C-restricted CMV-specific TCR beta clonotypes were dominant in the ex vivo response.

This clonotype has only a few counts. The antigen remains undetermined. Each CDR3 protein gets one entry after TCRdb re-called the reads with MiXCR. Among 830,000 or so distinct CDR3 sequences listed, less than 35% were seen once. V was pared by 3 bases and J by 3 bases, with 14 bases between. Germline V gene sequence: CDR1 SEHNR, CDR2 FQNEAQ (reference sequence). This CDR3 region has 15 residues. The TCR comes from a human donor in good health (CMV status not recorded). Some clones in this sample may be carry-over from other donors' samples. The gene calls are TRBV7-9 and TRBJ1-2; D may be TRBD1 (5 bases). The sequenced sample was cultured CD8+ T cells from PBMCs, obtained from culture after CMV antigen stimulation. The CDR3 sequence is CASSLPTGRDYGYTF. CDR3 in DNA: TGTGCCAGCAGCTTGCCTACAGGAAGGGACTATGGCTACACCTTC.